This T cell receptor beta chain derives from a study of T cell repertoires in cytomegalovirus infection. General study findings and limits: The ex vivo response was dominated by HLA-C-restricted CMV-specific TCR beta clonotypes.

Worth noting for this clonotype: What it recognizes is unknown.

TCRdb independently ran MiXCR on the reads; one entry per CDR3 protein. Seen here are around 450,000 distinct CDR3 sequences, approximately 31% observed once, and the top ten hold roughly 13%. Trimming took 2 bases from V and 3 from J, leaving 23 bases between them. Germline lookup yields CDR1 DFQATT and CDR2 SNEGSKA (reference sequence). The CDR3 has 17 amino acids. The clonotype comes from a human donor in good health (CMV status not recorded). Some clones in this sample may be carry-over from other donors' samples. Material for sequencing was PBMCs. V gene TRBV20-1 combines with J gene TRBJ2-7; a possible D gene is TRBD1 (5 bases). This chain's CDR3 is CSARQGQDTLPNYEQYF. DNA of the CDR3: TGCAGTGCTAGACAAGGGCAGGACACCCTCCCGAACTACGAGCAGTACTTC.